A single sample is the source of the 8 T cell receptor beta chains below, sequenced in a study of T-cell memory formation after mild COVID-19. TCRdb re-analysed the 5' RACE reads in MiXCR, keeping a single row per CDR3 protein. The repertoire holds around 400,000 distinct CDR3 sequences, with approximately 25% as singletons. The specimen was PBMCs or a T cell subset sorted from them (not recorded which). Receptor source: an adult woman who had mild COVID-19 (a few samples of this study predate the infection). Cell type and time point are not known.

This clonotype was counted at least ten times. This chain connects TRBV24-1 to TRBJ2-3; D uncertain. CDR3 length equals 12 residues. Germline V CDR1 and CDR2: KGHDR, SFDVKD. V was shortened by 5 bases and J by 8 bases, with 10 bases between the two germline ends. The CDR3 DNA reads TGTGCCACCAGTGCAGTCGGTGGTACGCAGTATTTT. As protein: CATSAVGGTQYF.

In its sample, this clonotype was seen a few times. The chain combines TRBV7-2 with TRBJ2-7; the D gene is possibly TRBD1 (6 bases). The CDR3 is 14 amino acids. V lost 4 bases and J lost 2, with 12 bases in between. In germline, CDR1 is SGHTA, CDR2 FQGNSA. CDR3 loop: CASSYHGTPYEQYF. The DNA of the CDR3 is TGTGCCAGCAGCTATCACGGGACACCCTACGAGCAGTACTTC.

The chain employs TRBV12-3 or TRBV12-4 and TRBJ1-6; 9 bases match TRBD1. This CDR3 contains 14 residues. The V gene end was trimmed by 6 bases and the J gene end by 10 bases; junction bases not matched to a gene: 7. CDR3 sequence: CASSYKTGGSPLHF. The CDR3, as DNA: TGTGCCAGCAGCTATAAGACAGGGGGATCACCCCTCCACTTT.

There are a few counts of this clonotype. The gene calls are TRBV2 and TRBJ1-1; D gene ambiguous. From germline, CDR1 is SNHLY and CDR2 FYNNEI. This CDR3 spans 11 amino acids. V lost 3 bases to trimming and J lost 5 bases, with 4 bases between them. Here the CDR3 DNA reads TGTGCCAGCAGTGAGGAAACTGAAGCTTTCTTT. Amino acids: CASSEETEAFF.

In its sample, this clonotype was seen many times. This chain's CDR3 is CASSATSGQETQYF. CDR3 coding DNA: TGTGCCAGCAGCGCGACTAGCGGACAAGAGACCCAGTACTTC. V gene TRBV9 combines with J gene TRBJ2-5, with 9 bases identical to TRBD2. The J segment lost 2 bases and the V segment lost 3 bases, leaving 2 bases of the junction unmatched. Germline-derived CDR1 and CDR2 are SGDLS and YYNGEE. The CDR3 loop spans 14 amino acids.

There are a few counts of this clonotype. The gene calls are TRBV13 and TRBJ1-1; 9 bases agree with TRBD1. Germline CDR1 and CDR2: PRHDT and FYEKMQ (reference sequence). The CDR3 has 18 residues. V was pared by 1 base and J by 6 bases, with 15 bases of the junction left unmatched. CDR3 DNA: TGTGCCAGCAGCTTAGACCGGGACAGGGTACTCGGCCTGCCTGAAGCTTTCTTT. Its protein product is CASSLDRDRVLGLPEAFF. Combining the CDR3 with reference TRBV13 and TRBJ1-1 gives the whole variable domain AAGVIQSPRHLIKEKRETATLKCYPIPRHDTVYWYQQGPGQDPQFLISFYEKMQSDKGSIPDRFSAQQFSDYHSELNMSSLELGDSALYFCASSLDRDRVLGLPEAFFGQGTRLTVV.

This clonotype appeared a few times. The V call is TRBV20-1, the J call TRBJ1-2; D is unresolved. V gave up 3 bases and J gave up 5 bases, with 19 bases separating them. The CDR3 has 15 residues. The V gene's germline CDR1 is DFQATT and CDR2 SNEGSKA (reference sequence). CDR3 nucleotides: TGCAGTGCTAGTCCCAGAGTAACGTTGTATTATGGCTACACCTTC. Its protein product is CSASPRVTLYYGYTF.

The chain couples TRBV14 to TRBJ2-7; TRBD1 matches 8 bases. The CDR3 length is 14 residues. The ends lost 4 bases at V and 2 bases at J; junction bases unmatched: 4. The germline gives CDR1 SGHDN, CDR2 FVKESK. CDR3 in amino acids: CASSRNRGTYEQYF. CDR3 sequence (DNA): TGTGCCAGCAGCCGAAACAGGGGGACCTACGAGCAGTACTTC. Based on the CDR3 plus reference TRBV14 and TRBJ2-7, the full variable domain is EAGVTQFPSHSVIEKGQTVTLRCDPISGHDNLYWYRRVMGKEIKFLLHFVKESKQDESGMPNNRFLAERTGGTYSTLKVQPAELEDSGVYFCASSRNRGTYEQYFGPGTRLTVT.